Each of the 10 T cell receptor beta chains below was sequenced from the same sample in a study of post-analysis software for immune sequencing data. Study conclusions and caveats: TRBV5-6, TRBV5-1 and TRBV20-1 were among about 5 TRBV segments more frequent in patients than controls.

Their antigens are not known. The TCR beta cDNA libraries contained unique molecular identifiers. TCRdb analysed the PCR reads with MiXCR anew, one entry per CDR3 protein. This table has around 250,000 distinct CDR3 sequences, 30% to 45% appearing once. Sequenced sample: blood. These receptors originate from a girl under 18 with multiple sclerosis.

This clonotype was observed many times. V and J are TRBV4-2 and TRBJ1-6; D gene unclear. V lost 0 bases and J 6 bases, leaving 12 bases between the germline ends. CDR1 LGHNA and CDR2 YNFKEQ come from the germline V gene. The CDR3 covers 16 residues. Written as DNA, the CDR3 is TGTGCCAGCAGCCAAGATCTCGCGCAGCTTAATTCACCCCTCCACTTT. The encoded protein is CASSQDLAQLNSPLHF.

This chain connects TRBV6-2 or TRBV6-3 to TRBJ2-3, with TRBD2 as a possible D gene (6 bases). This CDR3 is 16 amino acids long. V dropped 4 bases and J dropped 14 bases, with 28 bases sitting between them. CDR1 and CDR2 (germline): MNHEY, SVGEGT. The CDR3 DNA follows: TGTGCCAGCAGTTCCCGAGGGGCGGGGTCCTTTCTGAGTCGGTATTTT. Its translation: CASSSRGAGSFLSRYF.

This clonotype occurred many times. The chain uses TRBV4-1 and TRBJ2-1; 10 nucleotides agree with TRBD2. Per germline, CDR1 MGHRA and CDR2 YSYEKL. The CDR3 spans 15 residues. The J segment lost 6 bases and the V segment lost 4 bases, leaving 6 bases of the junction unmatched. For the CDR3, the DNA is TGCGCCAGCAGCCTAGTAGCGGGAGGTGCCAATGAGCAGTTCTTC. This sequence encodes CASSLVAGGANEQFF.

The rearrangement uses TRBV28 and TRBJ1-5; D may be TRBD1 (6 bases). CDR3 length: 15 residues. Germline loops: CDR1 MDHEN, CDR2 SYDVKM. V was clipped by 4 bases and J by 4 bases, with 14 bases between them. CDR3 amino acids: CASSYGGGKNQPQHF. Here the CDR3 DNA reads TGTGCCAGCAGTTACGGGGGGGGCAAGAATCAGCCCCAGCATTTT.

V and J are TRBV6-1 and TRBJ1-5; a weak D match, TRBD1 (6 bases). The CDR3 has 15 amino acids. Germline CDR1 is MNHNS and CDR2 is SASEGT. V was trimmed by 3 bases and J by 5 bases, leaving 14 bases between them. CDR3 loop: CASSEYRVLDQPQHF. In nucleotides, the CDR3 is TGTGCCAGCAGTGAGTACAGGGTTTTGGATCAGCCCCAGCATTTT.

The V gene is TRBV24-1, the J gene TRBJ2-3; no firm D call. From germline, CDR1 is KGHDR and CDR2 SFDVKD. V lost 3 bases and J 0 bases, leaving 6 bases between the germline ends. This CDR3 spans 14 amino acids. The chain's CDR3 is CATSDPGSTDTQYF. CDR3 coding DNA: TGTGCCACCAGTGATCCGGGTAGCACAGATACGCAGTATTTT.

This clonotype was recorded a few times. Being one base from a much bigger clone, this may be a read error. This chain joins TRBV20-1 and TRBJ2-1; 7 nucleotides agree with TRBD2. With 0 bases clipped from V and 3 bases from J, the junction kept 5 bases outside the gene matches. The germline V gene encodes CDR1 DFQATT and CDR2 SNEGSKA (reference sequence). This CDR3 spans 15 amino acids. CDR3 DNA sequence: TGCAGTGCTAGAGAGCTCTCTAGCGGCTACAATGAGCAGTTCTTC. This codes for CSARELSSGYNEQFF.

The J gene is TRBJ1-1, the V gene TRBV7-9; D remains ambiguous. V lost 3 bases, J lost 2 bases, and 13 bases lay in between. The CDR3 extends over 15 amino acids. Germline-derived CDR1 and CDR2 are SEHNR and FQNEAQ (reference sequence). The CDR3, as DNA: TGTGCCAGCAGCTTCGACCAATTGATAAACACTGAAGCTTTCTTT. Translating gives CASSFDQLINTEAFF.

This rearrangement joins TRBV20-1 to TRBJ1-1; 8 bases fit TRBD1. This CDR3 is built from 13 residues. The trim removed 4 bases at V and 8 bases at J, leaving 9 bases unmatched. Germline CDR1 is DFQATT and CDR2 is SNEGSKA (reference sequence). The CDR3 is CSAKDRASGEAFF. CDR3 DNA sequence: TGCAGTGCTAAGGACAGGGCCTCGGGCGAAGCTTTCTTT.

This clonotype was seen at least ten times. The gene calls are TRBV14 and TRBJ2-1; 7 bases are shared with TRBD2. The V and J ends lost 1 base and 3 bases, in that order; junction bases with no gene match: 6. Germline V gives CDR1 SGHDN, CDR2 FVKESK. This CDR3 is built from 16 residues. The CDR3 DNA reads TGTGCCAGCAGCCAAGTTTTGGCGGGGGTCTACAATGAGCAGTTCTTC. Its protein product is CASSQVLAGVYNEQFF.